This T cell receptor beta chain was observed in a study of shared clonotypes between healthy human individuals. Study summary: Each donor had three CD4 naive, three CD4 memory, two CD8 naive and one CD8 memory plate. General observations from the study: Tissue TCR repertoires likely differ from these blood-only repertoires.

The V gene's germline CDR1 is MDHEN and CDR2 SYDVKM. Between the trimmed V and J ends, which lost 2 bases and 2 bases, there was a span of 13 bases. This CDR3 is built from 16 residues. Naive CD8 isolation took CD45RO-negative cells positively selected for CCR7 and excluded terminally differentiated effector memory CD45RA+ cells. Healthy HIV-negative adults without recent acute infections or vaccinations served as donors. Of note for this clone: Its antigen is unidentified.

Genomic DNA from each subset was divided evenly over several immunoSEQ plates. Assay: immunoSEQ multiplex PCR; the TCRdb copy retains only in-frame clones and omits some. The profile shows millions of clones, roughly 91% of them singletons. This clonotype was sampled from a man younger than 35 in good health. Some clones in this sample may be carry-over from other donors' samples. The V gene is TRBV28, the J gene TRBJ2-1; D perhaps matches TRBD2 (5 bases). Sequenced input: naive CD8+ T cells from PBMCs. This CDR3 reads CASSLVEGSTYNEQFF. CDR3 DNA sequence: TGTGCCAGCAGTTTAGTTGAGGGATCGACCTACAATGAGCAGTTCTTC.